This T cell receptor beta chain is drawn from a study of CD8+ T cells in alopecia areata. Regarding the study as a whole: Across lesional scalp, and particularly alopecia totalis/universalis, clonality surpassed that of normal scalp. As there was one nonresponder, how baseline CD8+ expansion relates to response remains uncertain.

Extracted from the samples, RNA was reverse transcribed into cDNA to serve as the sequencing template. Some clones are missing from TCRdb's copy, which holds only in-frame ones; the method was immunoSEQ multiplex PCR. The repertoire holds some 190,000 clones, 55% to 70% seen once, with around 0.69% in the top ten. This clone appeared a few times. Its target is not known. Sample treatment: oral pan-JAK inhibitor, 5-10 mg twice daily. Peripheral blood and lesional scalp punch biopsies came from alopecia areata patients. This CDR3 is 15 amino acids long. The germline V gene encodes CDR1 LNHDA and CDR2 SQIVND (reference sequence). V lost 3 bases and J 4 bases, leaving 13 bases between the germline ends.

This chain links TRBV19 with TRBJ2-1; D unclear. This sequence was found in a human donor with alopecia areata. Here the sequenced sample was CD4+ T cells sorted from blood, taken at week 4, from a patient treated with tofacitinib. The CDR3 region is CASSIPGRMYNEQFF. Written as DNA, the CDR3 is TGTGCCAGTAGTATCCCCGGCAGAATGTACAATGAGCAGTTCTTC.